Here is one T cell receptor (beta chain) with its context. Its specificity is not known. The data originate from a study of shared clonotypes between healthy human individuals. Study outcomes and limitations: Genetic and exposure-history diversity was limited by the few donors. The authors sampled blood alone, and tissue repertoires likely differ.

Donors included only healthy HIV-negative adults lacking recent acute infections or vaccinations. All of the donors resided in Nashville, Tennessee, and each was a Caucasian adult. The germline gives CDR1 LNHDA, CDR2 SQIVND (reference sequence). The V gene lost 3 bases and the J gene lost 1 base, with 4 bases spanning the gap. The CDR3 runs 14 residues. Libraries were prepared by immunoSEQ multiplex PCR; TCRdb keeps only in-frame clonotypes and omits some of them. Of hundreds of thousands of clones in the sample, roughly 80% were seen once. J is TRBJ2-6 and V is TRBV19, with unresolved D. The sequence came from a woman aged 40 to 50 in good health. Some clones in this sample may be carry-over from other donors' samples. Sequenced input: PBMCs. The CDR3 spells CASSITSGANVLTF. In nucleotides, the CDR3 is TGTGCCAGTAGTATCACTTCTGGGGCCAACGTCCTGACTTTC.